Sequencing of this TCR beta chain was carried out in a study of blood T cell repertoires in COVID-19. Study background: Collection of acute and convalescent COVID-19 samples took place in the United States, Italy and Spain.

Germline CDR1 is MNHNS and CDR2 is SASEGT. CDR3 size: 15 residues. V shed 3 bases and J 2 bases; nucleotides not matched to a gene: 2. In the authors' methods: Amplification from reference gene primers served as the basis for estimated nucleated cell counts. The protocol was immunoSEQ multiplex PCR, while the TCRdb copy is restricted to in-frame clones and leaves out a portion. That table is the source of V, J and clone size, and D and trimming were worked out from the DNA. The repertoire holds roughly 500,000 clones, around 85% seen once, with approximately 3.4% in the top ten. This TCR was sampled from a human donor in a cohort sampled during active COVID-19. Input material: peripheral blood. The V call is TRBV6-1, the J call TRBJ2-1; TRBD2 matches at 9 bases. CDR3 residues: CASSDASGAYNEQFF. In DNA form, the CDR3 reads TGTGCCAGCAGTGACGCTAGCGGGGCCTACAATGAGCAGTTCTTC.